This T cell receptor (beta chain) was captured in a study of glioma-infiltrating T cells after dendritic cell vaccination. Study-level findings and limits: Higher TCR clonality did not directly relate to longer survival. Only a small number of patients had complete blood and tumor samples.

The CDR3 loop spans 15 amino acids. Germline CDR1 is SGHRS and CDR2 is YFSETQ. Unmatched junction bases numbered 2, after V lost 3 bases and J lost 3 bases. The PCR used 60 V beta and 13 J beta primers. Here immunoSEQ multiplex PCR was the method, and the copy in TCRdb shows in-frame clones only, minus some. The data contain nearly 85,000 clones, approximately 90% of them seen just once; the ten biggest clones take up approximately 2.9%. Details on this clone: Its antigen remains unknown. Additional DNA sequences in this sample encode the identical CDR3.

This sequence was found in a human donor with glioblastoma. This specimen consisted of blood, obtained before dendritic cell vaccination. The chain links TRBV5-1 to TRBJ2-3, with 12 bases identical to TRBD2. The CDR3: CASSSGLAGTDTQYF. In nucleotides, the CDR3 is TGCGCCAGCAGCTCCGGACTAGCGGGGACAGATACGCAGTATTTT.